This T cell receptor (beta chain) was sequenced for a study of blood T cell repertoires in COVID-19. Assay used: immunoSEQ multiplex PCR; TCRdb lists only in-frame clones, some missing. The repertoire holds around 64,000 clones, with 75% to 95% as singletons. This CDR3 region has 16 residues. The V and J genes are TRBV21-1 and TRBJ2-5; TRBD1, the D gene given by the table, was not confirmed from the DNA. TRBV21-1 is marked as a pseudogene. The sequence was obtained from a human donor in a cohort sampled during active COVID-19. Sequencing input: peripheral blood. The CDR3 spells CASSKAHRGPVETQYF. The DNA of the CDR3 is TGTGCCAGCAGCAAAGCGCACAGGGGCCCGGTGGAGACCCAGTACTTC.